This TCR beta chain originates from a study of blood T cell repertoires in COVID-19. Across the whole study: T cells, B-cell-depleted T cells, or PBMCs supplied cDNA or gDNA.

The assay was immunoSEQ multiplex PCR, and TCRdb's table has in-frame clones only and misses some. The sample holds fewer than 350,000 clones, around 86% seen once. Individuals drawn from approximately 26 US areas were roughly 18 to 100 years old. From germline, CDR1 is SEHNR and CDR2 FQNEAQ (reference sequence). The V end lost 3 bases, the J end lost 0 bases, and 21 bases lay between the germline ends. This CDR3 has 19 amino acids. The chain recombines TRBV7-9 with TRBJ2-1, with a tentative D call TRBD2 (7 bases). The specimen was PBMCs or T cells enriched from blood (not recorded which). The source is a woman aged 35 to 49 with acute COVID-19. The CDR3 coding sequence is TGTGCCAGCAGCTTGCGCTCTAGGGGGGGGGCAAGCTCCTACAATGAGCAGTTCTTC. Its protein product is CASSLRSRGGASSYNEQFF.